The 23 T cell receptor beta chains reported below all come from one sample, sequenced in a study of blood T cell repertoires in COVID-19. Method: immunoSEQ multiplex PCR; TCRdb's copy keeps in-frame clones and lacks some. In the table there are hundreds of thousands of clones, about 84% of which are singletons. The source material was PBMCs or T cells enriched from blood (not recorded which). These receptors were collected from a woman between 50 and 59 years old who had recovered from COVID-19.

The chain couples TRBV19 to TRBJ1-1; D not certain. Germline-derived CDR1 and CDR2 are LNHDA and SQIVND (reference sequence). Deletions cut 4 bases from V and 0 bases from J, with 9 bases between. The CDR3 runs 14 residues. For the CDR3, the DNA is TGTGCCAGTAGTAGTGAGCAGGTGAACACTGAAGCTTTCTTT. Its translation: CASSSEQVNTEAFF.

The chain has TRBV4-2 and TRBJ2-7; maybe TRBD1 (5 bases). The CDR3 sequence is 14 residues long. Deletions cut 1 base from V and 4 bases from J, with 11 bases between. Germline CDR1 and CDR2: LGHNA and YNFKEQ. CDR3 residues: CASSQAGKGYEQYF. CDR3 nucleotide sequence: TGTGCCAGCAGCCAAGCAGGGAAAGGGTACGAGCAGTACTTC.

This rearrangement joins TRBV10-1 to TRBJ1-2; 8 bases align to TRBD1. CDR1 and CDR2 (germline): WNHNN, SYGVQD (reference sequence). Unmatched junction bases numbered 12, after V lost 3 bases and J lost 9 bases. This CDR3 region has 15 residues. DNA for the CDR3: TGCGCCAGCAGTGACCACAGGGGGACCTGGACTCGCTACACCTTC. Its protein product is CASSDHRGTWTRYTF.

This clone has just one count. The chain couples TRBV14 to TRBJ2-1; TRBD2 matches 10 bases. Looked up from germline, CDR1 is SGHDN and CDR2 is FVKESK. The CDR3 runs to 15 residues. Trimming removed 0 bases from V and 7 bases from J; junction bases left unmatched: 3. This chain's CDR3 is CASSQEVSGRNEQFF. The CDR3 DNA is TGTGCCAGCAGCCAAGAAGTTAGCGGGAGGAATGAGCAGTTCTTC.

The V gene is TRBV5-6, the J gene TRBJ1-2; 12 nucleotides match TRBD1. Unmatched junction bases numbered 7, after V lost 3 bases and J lost 7 bases. CDR3 length: 15 residues. CDR1 SGHDT and CDR2 YYEEEE come from the germline V gene. CDR3 protein: CASSYPGQGARGYTF. The CDR3, as DNA: TGTGCCAGCAGCTACCCGGGACAGGGGGCGCGTGGCTACACCTTC.

The chain uses TRBV6-5 and TRBJ2-1; 10 bases are a match to TRBD1. Per the germline V gene, CDR1 is MNHEY and CDR2 is SVGAGI. This CDR3 has 16 residues. The ends lost 3 bases at V and 7 bases at J; junction bases unmatched: 9. CDR3 loop: CASSYFGDRGPNEQFF. In DNA, the CDR3 is TGTGCCAGCAGTTATTTTGGCGACAGGGGGCCAAATGAGCAGTTCTTC.

The V gene is TRBV3-1 (or the pseudogene TRBV3-2), the J gene TRBJ1-1, with D perhaps matching TRBD1 (6 bases). From germline, CDR1 is LGHDT and CDR2 YNNKEL (reference sequence). Trimming removed 2 bases from V and 0 bases from J, with 16 bases in between. The CDR3 sequence is 17 residues long. The CDR3, as DNA: TGTGCCAGCAGCCAACAGGGGCGATGGGCGGTGAACACTGAAGCTTTCTTT. Translation gives CASSQQGRWAVNTEAFF.

This clone has a single count. V gene TRBV27 combines with J gene TRBJ1-6; maybe TRBD1 (5 bases). Between the trimmed V and J ends, which lost 1 base and 9 bases, there was a span of 10 bases. Germline CDR1 MNHEY, CDR2 SMNVEV (reference sequence). The CDR3 is made up of 14 amino acids. The CDR3 DNA follows: TGTGCCAGCAGTTTATGGGGGGAAACTTCACCCCTCCACTTT. Translating gives CASSLWGETSPLHF.

The rearrangement joins TRBV18 to TRBJ2-7; 7 bases map to TRBD2. This CDR3 contains 14 residues. The germline V gene has CDR1 KGHSH and CDR2 LQKENI. V shed 3 bases, J shed 2 bases, and the junction held 4 bases outside the gene matches. The DNA for the CDR3 is TGTGCCAGCTCACCTGGTGGGGGGGCCTACGAGCAGTACTTC. Its translation: CASSPGGGAYEQYF.

This clone has only a few counts. The CDR3 DNA sequence: TGTGCCAGCAGCTCGGGTCAATTAGATAACACCGGGGAGCTGTTTTTT. Its translation: CASSSGQLDNTGELFF. V and J are TRBV7-2 and TRBJ2-2; D remains unclear. The V end lost 4 bases, the J end lost 2 bases, and 14 bases lay between the germline ends. CDR1 is SGHTA and CDR2 is FQGNSA in the germline V gene. CDR3 length equals 16 residues.

This clone was seen only a few times. The rearrangement uses TRBV6-2 or TRBV6-3 and TRBJ1-5, with TRBD1 identical over 8 bases. The CDR3 runs 14 residues. The germline V gene has CDR1 MNHEY and CDR2 SVGEGT. The V gene end was trimmed by 6 bases and the J gene end by 4 bases; junction bases not matched to a gene: 5. The CDR3 DNA is TGTGCCAGCAGCTGGGACAGGCTAAATCAGCCCCAGCATTTT. Encoded protein: CASSWDRLNQPQHF.

The chain links TRBV30 to TRBJ1-6; TRBD1 matches at 9 bases. CDR3 size: 15 residues. Per the germline V gene, CDR1 is GTSNPN and CDR2 is SVGIG (reference sequence). J gave up 7 bases and V 7 bases, and 11 bases lay outside the gene matches. The CDR3 DNA follows: TGTGCCTCTACGGGACAGGGACGGAGGAATTCACCCCTCCACTTT. Its protein is CASTGQGRRNSPLHF.

This chain joins TRBV29-1 and TRBJ2-4, with D perhaps TRBD2 (6 bases). CDR1 and CDR2 from the germline V gene are SQVTM and ANQGSEA. The CDR3 is 16 residues long. The V and J ends lost 4 bases and 0 bases respectively, with 16 bases between them. CDR3 nucleotides: TGCAGCGTTGGTCGGGGCGGGGACCTAGCCAAAAACATTCAGTACTTC. It encodes CSVGRGGDLAKNIQYF.

J is TRBJ1-2 and V is TRBV7-2, with D unclear. The ends were cut back, 6 bases at V and 8 bases at J, with 19 bases in the middle. There are 14 residues in the CDR3. In germline, CDR1 is SGHTA, CDR2 FQGNSA. The CDR3 DNA is TGTGCCAGCAGTTCAACCTCCGGGGTGGAGGGCTACACCTTC. Translating gives CASSSTSGVEGYTF.

The DNA of the CDR3 is TGTGCCAGCAGCTCCCGGGGACAGGGGACCGGAAACACCATATATTTT. It translates to CASSSRGQGTGNTIYF. The chain has TRBV9 and TRBJ1-3, with TRBD1 matching over 10 bases. The germline gives CDR1 SGDLS, CDR2 YYNGEE. After removal of 4 bases from V and 4 bases from J, the junction contained 8 bases not matched to a gene. This CDR3 contains 16 residues. Full variable domain (remainder filled in from reference TRBV9 and TRBJ1-3): DSGVTQTPKHLITATGQRVTLRCSPRSGDLSVYWYQQSLDQGLQFLIQYYNGEERAKGNILERFSAQQFPDLHSELNLSSLELGDSALYFCASSSRGQGTGNTIYFGEGSWLTVV.

The chain employs TRBV30 and TRBJ1-5; 9 bases align to TRBD1. This CDR3 contains 15 residues. J was trimmed by 6 bases and V by 2 bases; bases with no gene match: 8. CDR1 is GTSNPN, CDR2 SVGIG, per germline (reference sequence). The CDR3 region has the DNA TGTGCCTGGAGTCTACAGGGGGCGATTGGTCAGCCCCAGCATTTT. As protein: CAWSLQGAIGQPQHF.

The chain uses TRBV5-4 and TRBJ1-1; tentatively, D is TRBD1 (5 bases). The CDR3 has 16 amino acids. V was cut by 4 bases and J by 2 bases, with 18 bases left in between. Per germline, CDR1 SGHNT and CDR2 YYREEE (reference sequence). CDR3 sequence (DNA): TGTGCCAGCAGCCCCCCCGGGTTGGGGGGAAACACTGAAGCTTTCTTT. Protein product: CASSPPGLGGNTEAFF.

This clone was counted only a few times. The chain carries TRBV7-9 and TRBJ2-1; no firm D call. The germline V gene encodes CDR1 SEHNR and CDR2 FQNEAQ (reference sequence). Trimming left V 6 bases short and J 0 bases short, with 12 bases between. This CDR3 comprises 15 residues. DNA for the CDR3: TGTGCCAGCAGGGCTAGTCATACCTCCTACAATGAGCAGTTCTTC. Protein sequence: CASRASHTSYNEQFF.

The genes are TRBV6-4 and TRBJ2-1; TRBD2 matches at 12 bases. Germline V gene lookup returns CDR1 MRHNA and CDR2 SNTAGT. This CDR3 contains 16 residues. Losses at the gene ends were 4 bases for V and 5 bases for J; bases not matched to a gene: 6. As DNA, the CDR3 is TGTGCCAGCAGTGCCTCGTCTAGCGGGGGGGACAATGAGCAGTTCTTC. Encoded protein: CASSASSSGGDNEQFF.

The rearrangement uses TRBV28 and TRBJ1-2; D might be TRBD1 (5 bases). V was cut by 7 bases and J by 7 bases, with 19 bases left in between. Germline V gene sequence: CDR1 MDHEN, CDR2 SYDVKM. This CDR3 comprises 14 residues. The chain's CDR3 is CASTPVGQVGGYTF. The DNA of the CDR3 is TGTGCCAGCACCCCTGTGGGGCAGGTCGGTGGCTACACCTTC.

The V gene is TRBV4-3, the J gene TRBJ1-2; the D gene is possibly TRBD1 (5 bases). V lost 4 bases, J lost 4 bases, and 16 bases lay in between. Germline CDR1 is LGHNA and CDR2 is YSLEER. The CDR3 length is 15 residues. The CDR3 protein is CASSPSRGFTYGYTF. For the CDR3, the DNA is TGCGCCAGCAGCCCGTCTCGGGGGTTTACCTATGGCTACACCTTC.

The rearrangement uses TRBV30 and TRBJ2-1; TRBD2 matches 16 bases. The V segment lost 2 bases and the J segment 4 bases; nucleotides outside the gene matches: 8. Germline CDR1 reads GTSNPN; CDR2 reads SVGIG (reference sequence). The CDR3 consists of 18 residues. The CDR3: CAWSPGTSGRASYNEQFF. CDR3 bases: TGTGCCTGGAGTCCCGGGACTAGCGGGAGGGCCTCATACAATGAGCAGTTCTTC.

This sequence joins TRBV5-6 and TRBJ1-2, with 9 bases identical to TRBD1. The CDR3 sequence is 14 residues long. The germline V gene has CDR1 SGHDT and CDR2 YYEEEE. With V trimmed by 4 bases and J by 7 bases, 8 bases remained unmatched. CDR3 loop: CASSPTTGGGGYTF. Written as DNA, the CDR3 is TGTGCCAGCAGCCCAACAACAGGGGGCGGTGGCTACACCTTC.